This T cell receptor (beta chain) appears in the sequencing data of a study of T cells in Graves' hyperthyroidism and ophthalmopathy. Points from the study as a whole: Ophthalmopathy got predicted by the model a median about six months before its onset.

RNA transcripts served as the template for amplifying TCR beta CDR3 regions. During a first-round RT-PCR of the TCR CDR3, the HTBI primer set was used. TCRdb fed the multiplex PCR reads into MiXCR, producing one record per CDR3 protein. The data show hundreds of thousands of distinct CDR3 sequences, around 14% seen once. Germline CDR1 reads SNHLY; CDR2 reads FYNNEI. The CDR3 runs to 16 residues. V lost 2 bases to trimming and J lost 2 bases; unmatched junction nucleotides: 4. This clonotype has ten or more counts. Its antigen is currently unknown. Sequenced: blood. This sequence was found in a woman in her thirties with Graves' hyperthyroidism that later progressed to Graves' ophthalmopathy. The rearrangement links TRBV2 to TRBJ2-7; 12 bases agree with TRBD2. In DNA, the CDR3 is TGTGCCAGCAGTGAACTAGCGGGAGGGCCTGCCTACGAGCAGTACTTC. Translated, it gives CASSELAGGPAYEQYF.